These T cell receptor beta chains were read from a single sample in a study of blood T cell repertoires in COVID-19. Profiling relied on immunoSEQ multiplex PCR, and the TCRdb table lists in-frame clones only, not all of them. Here the sample spans about 70,000 clones, more than 85% being singletons. Sequenced: peripheral blood. The receptors come from a man in his fifties with COVID-19, enrolled during active disease. Each CDR3 is given with its conserved first and last residue. The D gene is left open where the match is weak. Expanded clones get a size class; other rows say once, few or many, or leave the size out.

cdr3_length: 19
d_call: .
v_call: TRBV6-6
clone_size: .
j_call: TRBJ2-2
cdr3_nt: TGTGCCAGCAGTCACCCTATAGGTCAGGTAGAGTTTGGCACCGGGGAGCTGTTTTTT
cdr3_aa: CASSHPIGQVEFGTGELFF

cdr3_length: 16
d_call: TRBD2
v_call: TRBV10-3
clone_size: .
j_call: TRBJ2-5
cdr3_nt: TGTGCCATCAGTGGACTAGCGGGAGGGAATCAAGAGACCCAGTACTTC
cdr3_aa: CAISGLAGGNQETQYF

cdr3_length: 15
d_call: .
v_call: TRBV7-3
clone_size: .
j_call: TRBJ1-5
cdr3_nt: TGTGCCAGCACCCCCAGGGGCAGGGCGAATCAGCCCCAGCATTTT
cdr3_aa: CASTPRGRANQPQHF

cdr3_length: 14
d_call: .
v_call: TRBV18
clone_size: once
j_call: TRBJ1-2
cdr3_nt: TGTGCCAGCTCCACCCGGGAGGTGACGGGTGGCTACACCTTC
cdr3_aa: CASSTREVTGGYTF

cdr3_length: 10
d_call: .
v_call: TRBV10-3
clone_size: .
j_call: TRBJ1-2
cdr3_nt: TGTGCCACCTTGGCAGAAGGCTACACCTTC
cdr3_aa: CATLAEGYTF

cdr3_length: 14
d_call: TRBD1
v_call: TRBV6-5
clone_size: .
j_call: TRBJ2-1
cdr3_nt: TGTGCCAGCAGTCCCGGGACAGGGTACAATGAGCAGTTCTTC
cdr3_aa: CASSPGTGYNEQFF

cdr3_length: 14
d_call: TRBD1
v_call: TRBV6-2/TRBV6-3
clone_size: .
j_call: TRBJ2-7
cdr3_nt: TGTGCCAGCAGTTACCCAGGGGGTACGGGCGAGCAGTACTTC
cdr3_aa: CASSYPGGTGEQYF

cdr3_length: 14
d_call: .
v_call: TRBV19
clone_size: .
j_call: TRBJ2-2
cdr3_nt: TGTGCCAGTAGCGCGGTGGGGGGCACCGGGGAGCTGTTTTTT
cdr3_aa: CASSAVGGTGELFF

cdr3_length: 16
d_call: TRBD1
v_call: TRBV7-9
clone_size: .
j_call: TRBJ2-1
cdr3_nt: TGTGCCAGCAGCATGTCCGCCGGGACAGGCTACAATGAGCAGTTCTTC
cdr3_aa: CASSMSAGTGYNEQFF

cdr3_length: 14
d_call: TRBD2
v_call: TRBV6-1
clone_size: .
j_call: TRBJ2-7
cdr3_nt: TGTGCCAGCAGTGAAGGGGGGGGCTCCTACGAGCAGTACTTC
cdr3_aa: CASSEGGGSYEQYF

cdr3_length: 14
d_call: .
v_call: TRBV19
clone_size: .
j_call: TRBJ2-1
cdr3_nt: TGTGCCAGTAGTACTTATCGGAGAGACAATGAGCAGTTCTTC
cdr3_aa: CASSTYRRDNEQFF

cdr3_length: 13
d_call: .
v_call: TRBV7-2
clone_size: .
j_call: TRBJ2-1
cdr3_nt: TGTGCCAGCAGCTTAGAAGCTATGGTCGGTCAGTTCTTC
cdr3_aa: CASSLEAMVGQFF

cdr3_length: 15
d_call: TRBD2
v_call: TRBV2
clone_size: .
j_call: TRBJ2-2
cdr3_nt: TGTGCCAGCAACCCTAGGACTAGCTGGGCCGGGGAGCTGTTTTTT
cdr3_aa: CASNPRTSWAGELFF

cdr3_length: 15
d_call: TRBD2
v_call: TRBV6-4
clone_size: .
j_call: TRBJ2-3
cdr3_nt: TGTGCCAGCAGTGTTACTAGCGGGGCCACAGATACGCAGTATTTT
cdr3_aa: CASSVTSGATDTQYF

cdr3_length: 17
d_call: TRBD2
v_call: TRBV18
clone_size: .
j_call: TRBJ2-1
cdr3_nt: TGTGCCAGCTCCCCCCTTCGGACTAGCGGCGATTACAATGAGCAGTTCTTC
cdr3_aa: CASSPLRTSGDYNEQFF

cdr3_length: 12
d_call: .
v_call: TRBV2
clone_size: .
j_call: TRBJ1-2
cdr3_nt: TGTGCCAGCGGGTCAGGAGGGACTGGCTACACCTTC
cdr3_aa: CASGSGGTGYTF

cdr3_length: 15
d_call: .
v_call: TRBV11-2
clone_size: .
j_call: TRBJ2-1
cdr3_nt: TGTGCCAGCAGCTTAGGCCCGAGCTCCTACAATGAGCAGTTCTTC
cdr3_aa: CASSLGPSSYNEQFF

cdr3_length: 14
d_call: .
v_call: TRBV2
clone_size: .
j_call: TRBJ2-3
cdr3_nt: TGTGCCAGCAGTGAGTATACAAGAACAGATACGCAGTATTTT
cdr3_aa: CASSEYTRTDTQYF

cdr3_length: 14
d_call: TRBD2
v_call: TRBV13
clone_size: .
j_call: TRBJ2-5
cdr3_nt: TGTGCCAGCAGCTTAGCGGGAGGGCTGGAGACCCAGTACTTC
cdr3_aa: CASSLAGGLETQYF

cdr3_length: 15
d_call: TRBD2
v_call: TRBV4-1
clone_size: .
j_call: TRBJ2-5
cdr3_nt: TGCGCCAGCAGCCGCACTAGCGGGTCCGAAGGGACCCAGTACTTC
cdr3_aa: CASSRTSGSEGTQYF

cdr3_length: 18
d_call: TRBD1
v_call: TRBV2
clone_size: .
j_call: TRBJ1-3
cdr3_nt: TGTGCCAGTCTTCCTAGGGGGGGGACAGGGGCCTCTGGAAACACCATATATTTT
cdr3_aa: CASLPRGGTGASGNTIYF

cdr3_length: 16
d_call: TRBD2
v_call: TRBV5-1
clone_size: once
j_call: TRBJ2-1
cdr3_nt: TGCGCCAGCAGCTTGGTAGTTAGCGGGAGTGGTCCTGAGCAGTTCTTC
cdr3_aa: CASSLVVSGSGPEQFF

cdr3_length: 15
d_call: TRBD1
v_call: TRBV7-8
clone_size: .
j_call: TRBJ1-2
cdr3_nt: TGTGCCAGCAGCTCTGGGTTCCAGGGGGCGTATGGCTACACCTTC
cdr3_aa: CASSSGFQGAYGYTF

cdr3_length: 17
d_call: TRBD2
v_call: TRBV9
clone_size: .
j_call: TRBJ2-5
cdr3_nt: TGTGCCAGCAGCGTATCCGCAGCGGGAGGGCCAGAAGAGACCCAGTACTTC
cdr3_aa: CASSVSAAGGPEETQYF

cdr3_length: 15
d_call: .
v_call: TRBV3-1/TRBV3-2
clone_size: .
j_call: TRBJ2-1
cdr3_nt: TGTGCCAGCAGCCAAGGGGCAGGGGCGTACAATGAGCAGTTCTTC
cdr3_aa: CASSQGAGAYNEQFF

cdr3_length: 14
d_call: TRBD2
v_call: TRBV9
clone_size: .
j_call: TRBJ2-3
cdr3_nt: TGTGCCAGCAGCTCGGGACTAGGCGCAGATACGCAGTATTTT
cdr3_aa: CASSSGLGADTQYF

cdr3_length: 14
d_call: .
v_call: TRBV18
clone_size: .
j_call: TRBJ2-3
cdr3_nt: TGTGCCAGCTCACTTAGCGGTAGCACAGATACGCAGTATTTT
cdr3_aa: CASSLSGSTDTQYF

cdr3_length: 15
d_call: TRBD2
v_call: TRBV7-6
clone_size: .
j_call: TRBJ2-2
cdr3_nt: TGTGCCAGCAGCTTTAGCGGGAGGATCGCCGGGGAGCTGTTTTTT
cdr3_aa: CASSFSGRIAGELFF

cdr3_length: 15
d_call: .
v_call: TRBV18
clone_size: .
j_call: TRBJ1-2
cdr3_nt: TGTGCCAGCTCACCAATGGAAAACAGCATTTATGGCTACACCTTC
cdr3_aa: CASSPMENSIYGYTF

cdr3_length: 13
d_call: .
v_call: TRBV11-2
clone_size: .
j_call: TRBJ2-1
cdr3_nt: TGTGCCAGCAGCTTAGAAAGACGGGTTGAGCAGTTCTTC
cdr3_aa: CASSLERRVEQFF

cdr3_length: 13
d_call: .
v_call: TRBV6-5
clone_size: .
j_call: TRBJ1-2
cdr3_nt: TGTGCCAGCAGCCCCGGAGGGTCGTATGGCTACACCTTC
cdr3_aa: CASSPGGSYGYTF

cdr3_length: 14
d_call: .
v_call: TRBV19
clone_size: .
j_call: TRBJ2-1
cdr3_nt: TGTGCCAGTAGTATAGACGTTGCCTACAATGAGCAGTTCTTC
cdr3_aa: CASSIDVAYNEQFF

cdr3_length: 14
d_call: .
v_call: TRBV5-4
clone_size: few
j_call: TRBJ1-1
cdr3_nt: TGTGCCAGCAGCCCGGACAGCATGAACACTGAAGCTTTCTTT
cdr3_aa: CASSPDSMNTEAFF

cdr3_length: 14
d_call: TRBD2
v_call: TRBV20-1
clone_size: .
j_call: TRBJ2-1
cdr3_nt: TGCAGTGCTAGTCGGGCTAGCGGCTACAATGAGCAGTTCTTC
cdr3_aa: CSASRASGYNEQFF

cdr3_length: 14
d_call: TRBD2
v_call: TRBV5-4
clone_size: .
j_call: TRBJ2-5
cdr3_nt: TGTGCCAGCAGCCCAGGACTAGCTGGGGAGACCCAGTACTTC
cdr3_aa: CASSPGLAGETQYF

cdr3_length: 15
d_call: .
v_call: TRBV9
clone_size: .
j_call: TRBJ2-2
cdr3_nt: TGTGCCAGCAGCGTAACAGCGGTGAACACCGGGGAGCTGTTTTTT
cdr3_aa: CASSVTAVNTGELFF

cdr3_length: 17
d_call: TRBD2
v_call: TRBV4-1
clone_size: .
j_call: TRBJ2-1
cdr3_nt: TGCGCCAGCAGCCAAGGGCAGAGGACTAGCGGGGACTTGAGGGAGTTCTTC
cdr3_aa: CASSQGQRTSGDLREFF

cdr3_length: 15
d_call: TRBD1
v_call: TRBV28
clone_size: .
j_call: TRBJ2-7
cdr3_nt: TGTGCCAGCAGTTTAAGCGAGACAGGGGTGGGAGAGCAGTACTTC
cdr3_aa: CASSLSETGVGEQYF

cdr3_length: 13
d_call: TRBD1
v_call: TRBV30
clone_size: .
j_call: TRBJ2-4
cdr3_nt: TGTGCCTGGGACAGGGCGGCCAAAAACATTCAGTACTTC
cdr3_aa: CAWDRAAKNIQYF

cdr3_length: 15
d_call: TRBD1
v_call: TRBV29-1
clone_size: .
j_call: TRBJ2-1
cdr3_nt: TGCAGCGTTGAATCAGGACAGGGATGGGGGAATGAGCAGTTCTTC
cdr3_aa: CSVESGQGWGNEQFF

cdr3_length: 15
d_call: TRBD1
v_call: TRBV6-4
clone_size: once
j_call: TRBJ1-2
cdr3_nt: TGTGCCAGCAGTGCTCACAGGGGGCAGGTCTATGGCTACACCTTC
cdr3_aa: CASSAHRGQVYGYTF

cdr3_length: 12
d_call: TRBD2
v_call: TRBV11-3
clone_size: once
j_call: TRBJ2-2
cdr3_nt: TGTGCCAGTAGCGGGGGCGCCGGGGAGCTGTTTTTT
cdr3_aa: CASSGGAGELFF

cdr3_length: 16
d_call: .
v_call: TRBV7-2
clone_size: .
j_call: TRBJ2-3
cdr3_nt: TGTGCCAGCAGCCCCGGATTGGAGCGGGGCACAGATACGCAGTATTTT
cdr3_aa: CASSPGLERGTDTQYF

cdr3_length: 14
d_call: .
v_call: TRBV2
clone_size: .
j_call: TRBJ2-3
cdr3_nt: TGTGCCAGCAGTGTCTTGGGCAGAACAGATACGCAGTATTTT
cdr3_aa: CASSVLGRTDTQYF

cdr3_length: 14
d_call: .
v_call: TRBV5-6
clone_size: .
j_call: TRBJ2-4
cdr3_nt: TGTGCCAGCAGCTTTGGGCGAGCCAAAAACATTCAGTACTTC
cdr3_aa: CASSFGRAKNIQYF

cdr3_length: 14
d_call: .
v_call: TRBV2
clone_size: .
j_call: TRBJ1-3
cdr3_nt: TGTGCCAGCAGTTCGGGAGTCTCTGGAAACACCATATATTTT
cdr3_aa: CASSSGVSGNTIYF

cdr3_length: 14
d_call: .
v_call: TRBV5-1
clone_size: .
j_call: TRBJ1-1
cdr3_nt: TGCGCCAGCAGTAGGGGGGGAGGAGGCACTGAAGCTTTCTTT
cdr3_aa: CASSRGGGGTEAFF

cdr3_length: 15
d_call: .
v_call: TRBV7-3
clone_size: .
j_call: TRBJ2-1
cdr3_nt: TGTGCCAGCAGCTTAAATGGGGCCACAGGCAATGAGCAGTTCTTC
cdr3_aa: CASSLNGATGNEQFF

cdr3_length: 13
d_call: .
v_call: TRBV2
clone_size: .
j_call: TRBJ1-1
cdr3_nt: TGTGCCAGCGGTAAGGGGGTGAACACTGAAGCTTTCTTT
cdr3_aa: CASGKGVNTEAFF

cdr3_length: 15
d_call: TRBD1
v_call: TRBV5-1
clone_size: .
j_call: TRBJ2-2
cdr3_nt: TGCGCCAGCAGCTTGGGACAGGGGGTAACCGGGGAGCTGTTTTTT
cdr3_aa: CASSLGQGVTGELFF

cdr3_length: 13
d_call: .
v_call: TRBV4-2
clone_size: .
j_call: TRBJ2-1
cdr3_nt: TGTGCCAGCAGCCCGGGACTTTACAATGAGCAGTTCTTC
cdr3_aa: CASSPGLYNEQFF